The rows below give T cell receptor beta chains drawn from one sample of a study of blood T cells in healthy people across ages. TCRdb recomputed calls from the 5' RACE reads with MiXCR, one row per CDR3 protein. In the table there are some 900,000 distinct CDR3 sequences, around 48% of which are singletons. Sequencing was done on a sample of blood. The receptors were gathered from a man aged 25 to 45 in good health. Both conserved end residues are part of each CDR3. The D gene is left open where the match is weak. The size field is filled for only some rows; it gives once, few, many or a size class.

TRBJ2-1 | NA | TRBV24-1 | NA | CATSDFRGGLAMNEQFF | TGTGCCACCAGTGATTTTCGTGGGGGGCTGGCAATGAATGAGCAGTTCTTC
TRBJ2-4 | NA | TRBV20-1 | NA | CSATYKGDGLAKNIQYF | TGCAGTGCTACATACAAGGGGGACGGGCTAGCCAAAAACATTCAGTACTTC
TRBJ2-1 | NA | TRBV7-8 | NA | CASSLRQENYNEQFF | TGTGCCAGCAGCTTAAGACAGGAAAACTACAATGAGCAGTTCTTC
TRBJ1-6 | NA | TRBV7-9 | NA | CASSPVGSSSYNSPLHF | TGTGCCAGCAGCCCAGTGGGAAGTAGCTCCTATAATTCACCCCTCCACTTT
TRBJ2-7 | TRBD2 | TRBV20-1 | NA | CSARDKASGPIYEQYF | TGCAGTGCTAGAGATAAGGCTAGCGGTCCTATCTACGAGCAGTACTTC
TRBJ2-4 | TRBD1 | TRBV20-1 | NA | CSARDPGQGNIQYF | TGCAGTGCTAGAGACCCGGGACAGGGAAACATTCAGTACTTC
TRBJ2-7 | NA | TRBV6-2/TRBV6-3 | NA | CASSYSTISYEQYF | TGTGCCAGCAGTTACTCTACTATCTCCTACGAGCAGTACTTC
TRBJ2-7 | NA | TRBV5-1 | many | CASSLTGSSSYEQYF | TGCGCCAGCAGCCTCACAGGATCCAGCTCCTACGAGCAGTACTTC
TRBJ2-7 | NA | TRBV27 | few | CASSLERTEMGYEQYF | TGTGCCAGCAGTCTCGAACGGACTGAAATGGGGTACGAGCAGTACTTC
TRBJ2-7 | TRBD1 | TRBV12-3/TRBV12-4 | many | CASSFGTASYEQYF | TGTGCCAGCAGTTTTGGGACAGCTTCCTACGAGCAGTACTTC
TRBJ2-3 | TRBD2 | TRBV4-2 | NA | CASSQYAGGTDTQYF | TGTGCCAGCAGCCAATACGCGGGGGGCACAGATACGCAGTATTTT
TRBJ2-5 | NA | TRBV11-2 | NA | CASSDGSQETQYF | TGTGCCAGCAGCGACGGGAGTCAAGAGACCCAGTACTTC
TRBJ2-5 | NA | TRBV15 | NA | CATSRAPRETQYF | TGTGCCACCAGCAGAGCCCCTAGGGAGACCCAGTACTTC
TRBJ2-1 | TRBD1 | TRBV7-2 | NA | CASSLATTGDNEQFF | TGTGCCAGCAGCTTAGCGACGACAGGGGACAATGAGCAGTTCTTC
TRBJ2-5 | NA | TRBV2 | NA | CASSDSALQETQDF | TGTGCCAGCAGTGACAGTGCCCTGCAAGAGACCCAGGACTTC
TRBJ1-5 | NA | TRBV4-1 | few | CASSQAGGSNQPQHF | TGCGCCAGCAGCCAAGCGGGCGGTAGCAATCAGCCCCAGCATTTT
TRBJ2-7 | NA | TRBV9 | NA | CASSVGTWSADEQYF | TGTGCCAGCAGCGTAGGGACCTGGTCTGCCGACGAGCAGTACTTC
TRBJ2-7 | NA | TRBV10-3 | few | CAISVETYEQYF | TGTGCCATCAGTGTTGAGACCTACGAGCAGTACTTC
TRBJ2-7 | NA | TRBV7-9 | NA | CASSFETGLYEQYF | TGTGCCAGCAGCTTCGAAACAGGGCTCTACGAGCAGTACTTC
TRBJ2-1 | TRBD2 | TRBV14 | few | CASSLLTSGVHNEQFF | TGTGCCAGCAGCCTCCTTACTAGCGGGGTCCACAATGAGCAGTTCTTC
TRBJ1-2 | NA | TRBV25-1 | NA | CASSEQDTFYGYTF | TGTGCCAGCAGTGAACAGGACACGTTCTATGGCTACACCTTC
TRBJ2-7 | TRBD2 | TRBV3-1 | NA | CASSQERLAVSYEQYF | TGTGCCAGCAGCCAAGAACGTCTAGCGGTATCCTACGAGCAGTACTTC
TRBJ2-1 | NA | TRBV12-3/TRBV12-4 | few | CASSLTPVGAIYEQFF | TGTGCCAGCAGCCTCACCCCGGTGGGGGCGATTTACGAGCAGTTCTTC
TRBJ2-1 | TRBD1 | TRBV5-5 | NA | CASSFSEGALSEQFF | TGTGCCAGCAGCTTTAGCGAGGGGGCCCTCAGTGAGCAGTTCTTC
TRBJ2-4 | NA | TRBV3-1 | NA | CASSPVGQNIQYF | TGTGCCAGCAGCCCAGTGGGGCAAAACATTCAGTACTTC
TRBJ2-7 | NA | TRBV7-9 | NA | CASSSNWAYEQYF | TGTGCCAGCAGCTCCAATTGGGCCTACGAGCAGTACTTC
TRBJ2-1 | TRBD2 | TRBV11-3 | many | CASSLESGGVFF | TGTGCCAGCAGCTTAGAGAGCGGGGGTGTGTTCTTC
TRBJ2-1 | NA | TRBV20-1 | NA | CSAGGLALLSYNEQFF | TGCAGTGCTGGGGGTTTAGCCTTACTCTCCTACAATGAGCAGTTCTTC